This TCR beta chain originates from a study of OX40 agonist ivuxolimab in advanced cancers. Study-level background: Those treated in dose escalation had hepatocellular carcinoma, melanoma, renal cell cancer or head and neck cancer. A male proportion of about 84% was recorded, with mean age about 54 years and range about 20 to 79.

With regard to this clone: Its antigen is unidentified. At the DNA level, this CDR3 is encoded by other sequences in the same sample as well.

Germline lookup yields CDR1 LNHNV and CDR2 YYDKDF (reference sequence). V was cut by 0 bases and J by 8 bases, with 13 bases left in between. This CDR3 region has 14 residues. Assay: immunoSEQ multiplex PCR; the TCRdb copy retains only in-frame clones and omits some. The sample consists of 63,000 or so clones, around 88% of them appearing once. Study findings and constraints: In the 0.1-3.0 mg/kg groups, partial responders showed among the lowest expansion.

The V call is TRBV15, the J call TRBJ1-2; D may be TRBD1 (5 bases). Sequenced material: CD4+ or CD8+ T cells sorted from blood, taken in a trial of the OX40 agonist ivuxolimab. This sequence was found in an adult with an advanced solid tumor such as melanoma, head and neck, liver or kidney cancer. This chain's CDR3 is CATSRDRGAGGYTF. For the CDR3, the DNA is TGTGCCACCAGCAGAGATCGTGGGGCGGGGGGCTACACCTTC.